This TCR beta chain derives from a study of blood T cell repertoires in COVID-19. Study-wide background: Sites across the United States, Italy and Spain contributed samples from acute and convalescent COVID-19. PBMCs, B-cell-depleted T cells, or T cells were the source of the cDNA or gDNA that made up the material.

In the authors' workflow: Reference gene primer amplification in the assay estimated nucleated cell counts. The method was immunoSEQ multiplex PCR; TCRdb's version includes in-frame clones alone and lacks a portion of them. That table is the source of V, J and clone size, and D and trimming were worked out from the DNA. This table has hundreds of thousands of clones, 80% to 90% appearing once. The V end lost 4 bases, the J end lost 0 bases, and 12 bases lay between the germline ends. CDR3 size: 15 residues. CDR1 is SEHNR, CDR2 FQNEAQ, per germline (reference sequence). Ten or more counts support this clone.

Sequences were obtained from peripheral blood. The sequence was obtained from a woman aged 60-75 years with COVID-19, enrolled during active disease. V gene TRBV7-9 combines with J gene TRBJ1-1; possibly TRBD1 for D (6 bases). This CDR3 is CASSSIRTVNTEAFF. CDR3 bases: TGTGCCAGCAGCTCCATCCGGACAGTGAACACTGAAGCTTTCTTT.